One and the same sample provided the 29 T cell receptor beta chains below, sequenced in a study of blood T cell repertoires in COVID-19 (TCRdb year 2020). Receptor amplification or capture employed the immunoSEQ multiplex PCR assay. TCRdb carries this immuneACCESS record with in-frame sequences only. Its versions omit some clonotypes, under half of them owing to an unresolved V gene in the studies checked, with the rest unexplained. For this sample there are about 70,000 clones; 90% appear just once. The top ten constitute over 8% of the sample. Input material: peripheral blood. These receptors originate from a human donor in a cohort sampled during active COVID-19.

The genes are TRBV9 and TRBJ1-4; 8 nucleotides match TRBD1. The V and J ends lost 2 bases and 8 bases, in that order; junction bases with no gene match: 8. CDR3 length equals 15 residues. Germline-derived CDR1 and CDR2 are SGDLS and YYNGEE. The CDR3 is CASSVMGQVGEKLFF. The CDR3 DNA reads TGTGCCAGCAGCGTGATGGGACAGGTCGGAGAAAAACTGTTTTTT.

The chain uses TRBV24-1 and TRBJ2-1; tentatively, D is TRBD1 (5 bases). Trimming removed 6 bases from V and 10 bases from J, with 15 bases in between. The CDR3 is 13 amino acids. Germline-derived CDR1 and CDR2 are KGHDR and SFDVKD. CDR3 in amino acids: CATSRSGRAEQFF. The CDR3 DNA is TGTGCCACCAGTCGGTCAGGGCGCGCAGAGCAGTTCTTC.

This chain uses TRBV6-2 or TRBV6-3 with TRBJ2-7; the D is unclear. Germline-derived CDR1 and CDR2 are MNHEY and SVGEGT. The V and J ends lost 5 bases and 4 bases respectively, with 9 bases between them. The CDR3 covers 12 residues. The DNA for the CDR3 is TGTGCCAGCAGTGGTTCACGGTACGAGCAGTACTTC. It is translated as CASSGSRYEQYF.

The CDR3 is CASSSVPLTYKETQYF. The CDR3 DNA reads as TGTGCCAGCAGCTCAGTACCCTTGACTTATAAAGAGACCCAGTACTTC. The V gene is TRBV7-8, the J gene TRBJ2-5; D ambiguous. CDR3 length: 16 residues. Germline V lookup: CDR1 SGHVS, CDR2 FQNEAQ. Trimming shortened V by 4 bases and J by 3 bases, and 18 bases separated the two germline ends.

Comments on this clone: Other DNA sequences in this sample translate to the same CDR3. For the CDR3, the DNA is TGTGCCAGCAGCGTAGGGACAGGGGGCACTGAAGCTTTCTTT. Translated: CASSVGTGGTEAFF. The chain recombines TRBV9 with TRBJ1-1; 10 nucleotides line up with TRBD1. The V and J ends lost 0 bases and 4 bases, in that order; junction bases with no gene match: 0. Germline CDR1 is SGDLS and CDR2 is YYNGEE. This CDR3 contains 14 residues.

V usage is TRBV19 and J usage is TRBJ2-5; 8 nucleotides align to TRBD1. The CDR3 is made up of 15 amino acids. With V trimmed by 5 bases and J by 3 bases, 8 bases remained unmatched. The germline CDR1 and CDR2 sequences are LNHDA and SQIVND (reference sequence). The CDR3 DNA is TGTGCCAGTAGTTCCCTGGGGACAGGCAAAGAGACCCAGTACTTC. This sequence encodes CASSSLGTGKETQYF.

V is TRBV7-2 and J is TRBJ2-4, with 11 bases matching TRBD1. The germline CDR1 and CDR2 sequences are SGHTA and FQGNSA. The V and J ends lost 5 bases and 9 bases, in that order; junction bases with no gene match: 9. This CDR3 is built from 15 residues. DNA of the CDR3: TGTGCCAGCAGCCCTAGGACAGGGGGCATCGGCATTCAGTACTTC. Its protein is CASSPRTGGIGIQYF.

This chain connects TRBV2 to TRBJ2-1; TRBD2 matches at 9 bases. Germline V gives CDR1 SNHLY, CDR2 FYNNEI. V was clipped by 1 base and J by 7 bases; unmatched bases: 5. CDR3 length: 15 amino acids. CDR3 DNA: TGTGCCAGCAGTGAAGGGCTAGCGGGGACTAATGAGCAGTTCTTC. Its protein is CASSEGLAGTNEQFF.

The chain combines TRBV19 with TRBJ2-1; 10 bases map to TRBD1. V lost 7 bases and J lost 7; bases outside the gene matches: 4. CDR1 and CDR2 from the germline V gene are LNHDA and SQIVND (reference sequence). There are 13 residues in the CDR3. In DNA form, the CDR3 reads TGTGCCAGTACCAGGGACAGGGGAAATGAGCAGTTCTTC. It codes for CASTRDRGNEQFF.

The chain is built from TRBV5-5 and TRBJ2-3; perhaps TRBD2 as D (7 bases). Trimming pared 4 bases from V and 2 bases from J, leaving 17 bases between. CDR3 size: 16 residues. The germline gives CDR1 SGHKS, CDR2 YYEKEE (reference sequence). CDR3 amino acids: CASSPEGGGPTDTQYF. For the CDR3, the DNA is TGTGCCAGCAGCCCGGAGGGGGGAGGGCCCACAGATACGCAGTATTTT.

V usage is TRBV7-2 and J usage is TRBJ2-3; 10 nucleotides agree with TRBD1. V was pared by 5 bases and J by 3 bases, with 8 bases of the junction left unmatched. The CDR3 extends over 16 amino acids. Germline assignment: CDR1 SGHTA and CDR2 FQGNSA. DNA of the CDR3: TGTGCCAGCAGCCCATTGACAGGGGGCGGAACAGATACGCAGTATTTT. Translation: CASSPLTGGGTDTQYF. The variable domain in full, with the rest retrieved from reference TRBV7-2 and TRBJ2-3, is GAGVSQSPSNKVTEKGKDVELRCDPISGHTALYWYRQSLGQGLEFLIYFQGNSAPDKSGLPSDRFSAERTGGSVSTLTIQRTQQEDSAVYLCASSPLTGGGTDTQYFGPGTRLTVL.

The chain employs TRBV6-2 or TRBV6-3 and TRBJ1-5; 7 bases map to TRBD1. The germline V gene encodes CDR1 MNHEY and CDR2 SVGEGT. The length of the CDR3 is 15 residues. V trimming: 4 bases; J trimming: 2 bases; junction bases outside the gene matches: 5. The CDR3 region has the DNA TGTGCCAGCAGTTCTAAGAGGGGGCGCAATCAGCCCCAGCATTTT. It encodes CASSSKRGRNQPQHF.

The chain is built from TRBV19 and TRBJ1-6; 11 bases map to TRBD1. The CDR3 runs to 17 residues. Germline CDR1 and CDR2: LNHDA and SQIVND (reference sequence). V was clipped by 5 bases and J by 4 bases; unmatched bases: 7. In DNA, the CDR3 is TGTGCCAGTAGTGCCCTTGGACAGGGGGCTTATAATTCACCCCTCCACTTT. It codes for CASSALGQGAYNSPLHF. Full variable domain (remainder filled in from reference TRBV19 and TRBJ1-6): DGGITQSPKYLFRKEGQNVTLSCEQNLNHDAMYWYRQDPGQGLRLIYYSQIVNDFQKGDIAEGYSVSREKKESFPLTVTSAQKNPTAFYLCASSALGQGAYNSPLHFGNGTRLTVT.

The chain links TRBV3-1 (or the pseudogene TRBV3-2) to TRBJ2-3, with 9 bases that match TRBD2. CDR1 is LGHDT and CDR2 is YNNKEL in the germline V gene (reference sequence). Trimming cost V 5 bases and J 6 bases; bases outside gene matches: 12. The CDR3 is 16 amino acids. The chain's CDR3 is CASSAQGGSGRDTQYF. The CDR3 coding sequence is TGTGCCAGCAGCGCCCAGGGGGGGAGCGGGAGGGATACGCAGTATTTT.

This sequence joins TRBV15 and TRBJ1-5; possibly TRBD1 for D (6 bases). Germline CDR1 and CDR2: LNHNV and YYDKDF (reference sequence). This CDR3 region has 17 residues. Trimming removed 2 bases at V and 2 bases at J, with 16 bases between. Here the CDR3 reads CATSRLRGGVGNQPQHF. DNA for the CDR3: TGTGCCACCAGCAGACTTCGGGGGGGCGTTGGCAATCAGCCCCAGCATTTT.

The V call is TRBV28, the J call TRBJ2-7; 14 bases line up with TRBD2. CDR3 length equals 16 residues. With 6 bases clipped from V and 2 bases from J, the junction kept 6 bases outside the gene matches. Germline V CDR1 and CDR2: MDHEN, SYDVKM. The CDR3 bases are TGTGCCAGCAGGACTAGCGGGAGGGCGACGGCCTACGAGCAGTACTTC. This sequence encodes CASRTSGRATAYEQYF.

The chain links TRBV9 to TRBJ2-4, with 8 nucleotides matching TRBD2. The trim removed 0 bases at V and 1 base at J, leaving 3 bases unmatched. The CDR3 contains 16 residues. In germline, CDR1 is SGDLS, CDR2 YYNGEE. This CDR3 is CASSVDSGKAKNIQYF. For the CDR3, the DNA is TGTGCCAGCAGCGTAGATAGCGGGAAGGCCAAAAACATTCAGTACTTC.

This clone showed up just a few times. The gene calls are TRBV6-4 and TRBJ2-2, with D possibly being TRBD2 (6 bases). Trimming removed 2 bases at V and 5 bases at J, with 6 bases between. Germline loops: CDR1 MRHNA, CDR2 SNTAGT. The CDR3 is made up of 13 amino acids. Here the CDR3 DNA reads TGTGCCAGCAGTGACAGCGGGACCGGGGAGCTGTTTTTT. Its translation: CASSDSGTGELFF.

V and J are TRBV28 and TRBJ2-2; TRBD2 aligns across 11 bases. CDR1 MDHEN and CDR2 SYDVKM come from the germline V gene. After removal of 3 bases from V and 9 bases from J, the junction contained 9 bases not matched to a gene. The CDR3 length is 16 residues. In DNA form, the CDR3 reads TGTGCCAGCAGTTTCCCGCTAGCGGGAGGTATGAGGGAGCTGTTTTTT. Translating it yields CASSFPLAGGMRELFF.

This clone occurred once. The chain joins TRBV29-1 to TRBJ2-3; TRBD2 is a possible D gene (5 bases). The CDR3 has 14 amino acids. Germline lookup yields CDR1 SQVTM and CDR2 ANQGSEA. Trimming removed 7 bases from V and 3 bases from J, with 17 bases in between. The CDR3 nucleotides are TGCAGCGCCCCTTTCCGGAGAGGGACAGATACGCAGTATTTT. It specifies CSAPFRRGTDTQYF.

J is TRBJ2-3 and V is TRBV28; TRBD2 aligns across 16 bases. Trimming at V came to 8 bases and at J to 5 bases, leaving 13 bases not matched to a gene. Germline V gene lookup returns CDR1 MDHEN and CDR2 SYDVKM. This CDR3 region has 18 residues. CDR3: CASQIMGLAGGIEDTQYF. The CDR3, as DNA: TGTGCCAGCCAGATCATGGGACTAGCGGGAGGGATTGAAGATACGCAGTATTTT.

In this sample, this clone turned up once. The chain couples TRBV4-2 to TRBJ2-1; the D is unclear. The V end was cut by 0 bases, the J end by 5 bases, with 14 bases between. Per germline, CDR1 LGHNA and CDR2 YNFKEQ. The CDR3 extends over 16 amino acids. Written as DNA, the CDR3 is TGTGCCAGCAGCCAAGATCCCCCGACACCTAACAATGAGCAGTTCTTC. This sequence encodes CASSQDPPTPNNEQFF.

The chain links TRBV7-2 to TRBJ1-2, with a tentative D call TRBD1 (5 bases). Germline CDR1 reads SGHTA; CDR2 reads FQGNSA. Trimming removed 5 bases from V and 8 bases from J, with 24 bases in between. The CDR3 is made up of 16 amino acids. CDR3 loop: CASSGRLQGQVEGYTF. The CDR3 coding sequence is TGTGCCAGCAGCGGGCGGTTGCAGGGCCAAGTTGAAGGCTACACCTTC.

This chain connects TRBV18 to TRBJ2-3, with a tentative D call TRBD2 (6 bases). Per the germline V gene, CDR1 is KGHSH and CDR2 is LQKENI. Trimming removed 6 bases from V and 1 base from J, with 20 bases in between. The CDR3 runs to 17 residues. The CDR3 spells CASSVSGSVGGTDTQYF. DNA of the CDR3: TGTGCCAGCTCCGTTTCCGGGAGCGTGGGGGGCACAGATACGCAGTATTTT.

The V call is TRBV6-6, the J call TRBJ2-3; maybe TRBD1 (6 bases). Germline lookup yields CDR1 MNHNY and CDR2 SVGAGI (reference sequence). This CDR3 contains 16 residues. The V gene lost 0 bases and the J gene lost 1 base, with 11 bases spanning the gap. The CDR3 region is CASSYSGGVRTDTQYF. The CDR3 nucleotides are TGTGCCAGCAGTTACTCAGGGGGAGTCCGCACAGATACGCAGTATTTT.

This clone is a singleton in its sample. The rearrangement joins TRBV5-4 to TRBJ2-7; TRBD1 aligns across 7 bases. The CDR3 is made up of 14 amino acids. The germline V gene encodes CDR1 SGHNT and CDR2 YYREEE (reference sequence). The trim removed 2 bases at V and 0 bases at J, leaving 2 bases unmatched. Here the CDR3 DNA reads TGTGCCAGCAGCTTCCCAGGGGGCTCCTACGAGCAGTACTTC. As protein: CASSFPGGSYEQYF.

CDR3 bases: TGTGCCTGGAGTGGAGGCGGGAGCACAGATACGCAGTATTTT. Translating it yields CAWSGGGSTDTQYF. The chain links TRBV30 to TRBJ2-3; TRBD2 is a possible D gene (5 bases). In germline, CDR1 is GTSNPN, CDR2 SVGIG (reference sequence). This CDR3 region has 14 residues. Trimming cost V 1 base and J 0 bases, with 8 bases left between them.

This sequence joins TRBV2 and TRBJ2-3, with D possibly matching TRBD2 (6 bases). CDR1 and CDR2 from the germline V gene are SNHLY and FYNNEI. V lost 4 bases to trimming and J lost 1 base, with 12 bases between them. The CDR3 consists of 15 residues. This CDR3 is CASSVRGLGTDTQYF. CDR3 DNA sequence: TGTGCCAGCAGTGTACGGGGGTTGGGCACAGATACGCAGTATTTT.

The chain employs TRBV28 and TRBJ2-1; tentative D call: TRBD2 (5 bases). Deletions cut 3 bases from V and 4 bases from J, with 16 bases between. CDR1 is MDHEN, CDR2 SYDVKM, per germline. This CDR3 spans 16 amino acids. The CDR3 DNA sequence: TGTGCCAGCAGTTTCCGTTCGGTAGCGCCGTACAATGAGCAGTTCTTC. This encodes CASSFRSVAPYNEQFF.